This T cell receptor (beta chain) appears in the sequencing data of a study of T-cell reconstitution after alpha-beta-depleted transplantation in children. Unique molecular identifiers were built into the TCRbeta library. TCRdb recomputed calls from the PCR reads with MiXCR, one row per CDR3 protein. The repertoire holds over 200,000 distinct CDR3 sequences, with roughly a sixth as singletons. CDR1 and CDR2 from the germline V gene are MNHEY and SMNVEV (reference sequence). The CDR3 loop spans 15 amino acids. Trimming at V came to 1 base and at J to 3 bases, leaving 4 bases not matched to a gene. The source was PBMCs, mostly from graft donor cells, collected 360 days after TCRalphabeta/CD19-depleted stem cell transplant. The V and J genes are TRBV27 and TRBJ2-7; 9 bases are a match to TRBD2. The source of this sequence is a male patient under 10 years old who had a stem cell transplant for acute lymphoblastic leukemia, so the T cells may come from the graft donor. CDR3 nucleotide sequence: TGTGCCAGCAGTTTATGGGCTAGCGGGGACTACGAGCAGTACTTC. Translating gives CASSLWASGDYEQYF.